This is a list of T cell receptor beta chains from one sample in a study of blood T cell repertoires in COVID-19. Measured with immunoSEQ multiplex PCR; TCRdb has only the in-frame clones, and not every one. The sample carries 160,000 or so clones, around 80% recorded once. Sequencing was carried out using peripheral blood. Every receptor here comes from a man in his 60s with acute or convalescent COVID-19. CDR3s include the opening cysteine and the closing phenylalanine or tryptophan. Fields, in order: J gene, V gene, clone size, D gene, CDR3 protein, CDR3 DNA. D genes are given only for firm matches. Some rows mark clone size as missing; the rest say once, few, many or name a class of expanded clone.

TRBJ2-7,TRBV30,-,TRBD2,CAWKLAGGWSYEQYF,TGTGCCTGGAAGCTAGCGGGAGGTTGGTCCTACGAGCAGTACTTC
TRBJ1-5,TRBV2,-,-,CASSREQVGVGQPQHF,TGTGCCAGCAGTCGTGAACAGGTAGGGGTGGGTCAGCCCCAGCATTTT
TRBJ1-5,TRBV10-2,-,-,CASSDGGQFSNQPQHF,TGCGCCAGCAGTGACGGGGGGCAGTTTAGCAATCAGCCCCAGCATTTT
TRBJ2-1,TRBV7-6,-,TRBD2,CASSSGTINHNEQFF,TGTGCCAGCAGCTCCGGGACTATTAACCACAATGAGCAGTTCTTC
TRBJ2-6,TRBV5-8,-,TRBD1,CASSFRDRGPSGANVLTF,TGTGCCAGCAGCTTCCGGGACAGGGGACCCTCTGGGGCCAACGTCCTGACTTTC
TRBJ2-7,TRBV6-5,few,TRBD1,CASIILQGAHYEQYF,TGTGCCAGCATCATACTTCAGGGGGCTCACTACGAGCAGTACTTC
TRBJ2-3,TRBV11-1,-,TRBD2,CASSRSRGGKDTQYF,TGTGCCAGCAGCCGCTCGCGGGGGGGCAAAGATACGCAGTATTTT
TRBJ1-4,TRBV6-5,-,TRBD1,CASSRDRGPNEKLFF,TGTGCCAGCAGCCGGGACAGGGGGCCTAATGAAAAACTGTTTTTT
TRBJ2-3,TRBV5-6,-,-,CASRRDSTLQYF,TGTGCCAGCAGGAGGGACTCCACCTTACAGTATTTT
TRBJ1-1,TRBV27,once,TRBD1,CASRRDSHLNTEAFF,TGTGCCAGCAGACGGGACAGCCATCTGAACACTGAAGCTTTCTTT
TRBJ2-1,TRBV27,-,TRBD2,CASSLSLTRTSGGAAYEQFF,TGTGCCAGCAGTTTATCGCTAACCCGGACTAGCGGGGGGGCGGCCTATGAGCAGTTCTTC
TRBJ2-7,TRBV7-2,-,TRBD2,CASREAGGPYEQYF,TGTGCCAGCAGGGAGGCGGGAGGGCCATACGAGCAGTACTTC
TRBJ1-5,TRBV7-2,-,-,CASSFQGNEGQPQHF,TGTGCCAGCAGCTTTCAGGGGAACGAGGGTCAGCCCCAGCATTTT
TRBJ1-2,TRBV7-3,-,-,CASSLLRDYGYTF,TGTGCCAGCAGCTTATTACGGGACTATGGCTACACCTTC
TRBJ2-3,TRBV30,-,TRBD2,CAWSVRTWGRAGFETDTQYF,TGTGCCTGGAGTGTACGTACGTGGGGGAGGGCCGGCTTTGAAACAGATACGCAGTATTTT
TRBJ2-1,TRBV29-1,-,-,CSVGGGDEQFF,TGCAGCGTTGGTGGAGGGGATGAGCAGTTCTTC
TRBJ1-6,TRBV5-6,-,-,CASSLFLDSPLHF,TGTGCCAGCAGCTTGTTTCTAGATTCACCCCTCCACTTT
TRBJ1-2,TRBV10-3,once,TRBD1,CAISDGTDYGYTF,TGTGCCATCAGTGACGGGACAGACTATGGCTACACCTTC
TRBJ2-1,TRBV7-8,once,TRBD2,CASSSKRGVNNEQFF,TGTGCCAGCAGCTCCAAGCGGGGGGTGAACAATGAGCAGTTCTTC
TRBJ1-2,TRBV7-9,-,-,CASSSTRGNGYTF,TGTGCCAGCAGCTCGACAAGGGGGAATGGCTACACCTTC
TRBJ1-1,TRBV18,-,TRBD1,CASSPPAQGATEAFF,TGTGCCAGCTCACCACCGGCACAGGGGGCGACTGAAGCTTTCTTT
TRBJ1-4,TRBV5-6,-,TRBD1,CASSSQRTGRNEKLFF,TGTGCCAGCAGCTCCCAGAGGACAGGGAGAAATGAAAAACTGTTTTTT
TRBJ1-1,TRBV4-1,few,-,CASSQDKSTEAFF,TGCGCCAGCAGCCAAGATAAATCCACTGAAGCTTTCTTT
TRBJ2-3,TRBV5-4,-,-,CASSLDFLSTDTQYF,TGTGCCAGCAGCTTGGACTTCCTGAGCACAGATACGCAGTATTTT
TRBJ1-2,TRBV6-5,-,TRBD1,CASSQRGRQGTF,TGTGCCAGCAGCCAACGGGGCAGACAGGGCACCTTC
TRBJ2-2,TRBV6-2/TRBV6-3,-,TRBD2,CASSRTSGGALGTGELFF,TGTGCCAGCAGCCGGACTAGCGGGGGGGCCTTAGGCACCGGGGAGCTGTTTTTT
TRBJ2-2,TRBV6-5,-,-,CASSRQSGELFF,TGTGCCAGCAGCCGACAGTCCGGGGAGCTGTTTTTT
TRBJ2-2,TRBV2,-,TRBD2,CASSGSSGVYTGELFF,TGTGCCAGCAGTGGGTCTAGCGGGGTCTACACCGGGGAGCTGTTTTTT
TRBJ2-7,TRBV2,-,-,CASSDQGSSYEQYF,TGTGCCAGCAGTGATCAGGGATCCTCCTACGAGCAGTACTTC
TRBJ2-1,TRBV9,-,-,CASSVEPSSYNEQFF,TGTGCCAGCAGCGTAGAACCGAGCTCCTACAATGAGCAGTTCTTC
TRBJ1-1,TRBV25-1,once,-,CASSEYYQGLNTEAFF,TGTGCCAGCAGTGAATATTACCAGGGGTTGAACACTGAAGCTTTCTTT
TRBJ1-1,TRBV14,-,-,CASSQDLSTEAFF,TGTGCCAGCAGCCAAGATTTGAGCACTGAAGCTTTCTTT